This T cell receptor beta chain was recorded in a study of shared clonotypes between healthy human individuals (dated by TCRdb to 2018 to 2020). About the investigation overall: The cohort comprised two women and a few men aged 18 to 49 years. Leukapheresis yielded between about 0.85 and 10 billion PBMCs per donor. To increase sequencing depth and limit assay-specific biases, TCR repertoire library preparation and sequencing were carried out by different laboratories using diverse techniques. For each donor, CD4 naive and CD4 memory were each given three plates, CD8 naive was given two plates, and CD8 memory was given one plate. The study deeply sequenced blood TCR repertoires of five healthy adults to estimate repertoire size and the extent of clonotype sharing between individuals. Study-wide findings and limitations: Only blood was sampled, and tissue TCR repertoires likely differ from those in blood. Estimated clonotype richness was generally larger for naive than for memory subsets. Based on pairwise subsampling, the degree of clonotype sharing among donors was expected to be affected by sequencing depth. Even with the large sequencing depth, rarefaction of the sorted-subset datasets indicated that sequencing was incomplete. Because the study included only a small number of donors, the genetic and exposure-history diversity represented was limited. Compared with non-shared clonotypes, clonotypes shared by all four sorted-subset donors had higher generation probabilities. Sharing across several donors was observed for about 5% of naive CD4, about 3.2% of naive CD8, 2% to 2.5% of memory CD4, and about 0.4% of memory CD8 clonotypes.

Healthy HIV-negative adults with no recently reported acute infections or vaccinations were included as donors. Every donor was a Caucasian adult residing in Nashville, Tennessee, USA. CD8 memory samples combined magnetically selected CD45RO+ cells with CCR7-negative CD45RA+ effector memory (TemRA) cells. After blood collection by leukapheresis, PBMCs were isolated using Ficoll-Histopaque density gradient centrifugation and then cryopreserved in the vapor phase of liquid nitrogen. Analytical flow cytometry was used to check the purity and quantity of each magnetically sorted T cell population. Genomic DNA was isolated from each sorted fraction and quantified by UV absorbance on a Nanodrop 2000c. Using the deep immunoSEQ assay, TCR CDR3 regions were amplified from genomic DNA by multiplex PCR. Extracted genomic DNA from each cell subset was distributed evenly across all wells of several immunoSEQ 96-well plates, and each plate was treated as a replicate. For sorted subsets, approximately 200 ng of genomic DNA, equivalent to some 30,000 T cell genomes, went into each replicate PCR. Purified libraries were measured with a Qubit 3.0 fluorometer, size-checked on a Bioanalyzer 2100, and measured again with the KAPA Library Quantification kit. Every immunoSEQ 96-well plate was sequenced on a separate single-read 150-cycle Illumina NextSeq 550 flow cell. Under the source paper's analysis protocol: Because the immunoSEQ output included only junctional sequences and no quality scores, the filtering could not be the same as the filtering used for full-length reads. To assign V/J genes and CDR3, sequences were annotated against IMGT germline references using PyIR, a Python wrapper for IgBLAST v1.9. Reads were removed for weak V/J assignments (E-value above 1e-6), missing CDR3, stop codons, out-of-frame junctions, or ambiguous translated residues. V3J clonotypes were defined as sequences sharing the same inferred V gene, J gene, and CDR3 amino acid sequence. Percentage overlap between repertoires was computed as shared unique clonotypes divided by the size of the smaller repertoire. Repertoire richness was assessed with RTK rarefaction, the Chao1 estimator, and Recon v2.1 estimates of unobserved clonotypes. For all TCRbeta clonotypes obtained by the gDNA method from a few donors, generation probabilities were computed with OLGA. The clones in this table, taken by TCRdb from immuneACCESS, are in-frame only. Not every clone is retained; where verified, under half of the shortfall comes from an unresolved V gene, and the cause of the rest is unknown. D and trimming were read from the DNA, whereas the V and J calls and clone size are those reported in that table. The sample table shows 400,000 or so clones, and about 96% are seen once. Less than 0.35% of the sample rests with the top ten.

Reading from cysteine to phenylalanine, the CDR3 counts 14 amino acids. Only CDR3 DNA is held: 42 bases, read in frame from base 1. The junction carries 18 bases between V and J, which are trimmed by 4 bases and 8 bases respectively. CDR1 and CDR2, looked up from the germline V gene (reference sequence), are GTSNPN and SVGIG. About this clone: Its antigen specificity is not known. Qualities for individual bases were not recorded, and no much larger clone is one base off.

The origin of this receptor is a man aged 30-40 years in good health. The chain employs TRBV30 and TRBJ2-1; TRBD1 could be the D gene, as 6 bases match. Sequencing was performed on memory CD8+ T cells sorted from blood. This sample's cell subset or site label indicates: CD45RO+ cells pooled with CCR7-negative TemRA cells. CDR3 loop: CAWMWDIRSDEQFF. The DNA reads TGTGCCTGGATGTGGGACATCCGTAGCGATGAGCAGTTCTTC.